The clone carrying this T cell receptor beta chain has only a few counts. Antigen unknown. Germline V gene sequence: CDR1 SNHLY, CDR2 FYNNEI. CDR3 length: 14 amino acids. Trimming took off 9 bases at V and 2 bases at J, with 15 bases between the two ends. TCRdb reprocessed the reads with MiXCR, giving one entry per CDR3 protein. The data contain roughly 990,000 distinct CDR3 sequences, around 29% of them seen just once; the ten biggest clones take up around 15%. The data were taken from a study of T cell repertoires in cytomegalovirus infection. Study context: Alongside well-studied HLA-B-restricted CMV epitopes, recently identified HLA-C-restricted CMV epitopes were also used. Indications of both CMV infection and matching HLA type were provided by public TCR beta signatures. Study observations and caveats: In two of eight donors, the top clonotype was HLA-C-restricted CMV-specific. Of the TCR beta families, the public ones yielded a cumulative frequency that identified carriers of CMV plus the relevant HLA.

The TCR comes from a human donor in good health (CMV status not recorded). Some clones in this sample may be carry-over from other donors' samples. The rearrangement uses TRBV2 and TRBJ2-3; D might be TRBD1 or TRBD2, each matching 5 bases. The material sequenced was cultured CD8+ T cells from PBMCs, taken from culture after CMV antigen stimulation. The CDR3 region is CARGTQHFTDTQYF. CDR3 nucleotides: TGTGCCAGAGGGACCCAACATTTCACAGATACGCAGTATTTT.